This T cell receptor beta chain was recorded in a study of glioma-infiltrating T cells. Findings of the study overall: Very few CDR3 sequences were shared between tissue and blood. Gliomas, especially low-grade, showed above-expected tissue-blood divergence; non-neoplastic patients showed below.

TCR alpha and beta CDR3 regions were amplified from RNA using iRepertoire nested multiplex PCR. One-step reverse transcription and amplification started from around 100-400 ng of tissue mRNA or PBMC total RNA. TCRdb independently ran MiXCR on the multiplex PCR reads; one entry per CDR3 protein. Of under 130,000 distinct CDR3 sequences listed, 25% to 35% are singletons. There are 15 residues in the CDR3. CDR1 is SEHNR, CDR2 FQNEAQ, per germline (reference sequence). J lost 4 bases, V lost 5 bases, and 6 bases had no gene match. This clonotype was counted ten times or more. Antigen unknown. The receptor's source is a human donor with low-grade glioma or glioblastoma, undergoing nonglioma brain surgery, or in good health (not recorded which). The V and J genes are TRBV7-9 and TRBJ2-7, with 12 bases that match TRBD1. Input material: glioma tissue, nonneoplastic brain tissue, or PBMCs (not recorded which). For the CDR3, the DNA is TGTGCCAGCAGCGGCGGGACAGGGGGCGCGTACGAGCAGTACTTC. Its translation is CASSGGTGGAYEQYF.